These T cell receptor beta chains were read from a single sample in a study of blood T cell repertoires in COVID-19. Some clones are missing from TCRdb's copy, which holds only in-frame ones; the method was immunoSEQ multiplex PCR. Altogether some 200,000 clones are present, roughly 82% being singletons, with the ten largest covering approximately 10%. Sequencing was performed on PBMCs or T cells enriched from blood (not recorded which). These receptors were obtained from a man aged 40-49 years who had recovered from COVID-19. Each CDR3 is given with its conserved first and last residue. A D gene is named only where the DNA matches it firmly. Rows give clone size only sometimes, using once, few, many, or a class for an expanded clone.

v_call	j_call	clone_size	d_call	cdr3_aa	cdr3_nt
TRBV9	TRBJ2-1	NA	TRBD2	CASSPTFRLAGDEKGEDNEQFF	TGTGCCAGCAGCCCAACCTTTAGACTAGCGGGAGATGAGAAGGGCGAGGATAATGAGCAGTTCTTC
TRBV19	TRBJ2-5	NA	TRBD2	CASNLREGETQYF	TGTGCCAGTAACTTACGGGAGGGGGAGACCCAGTACTTC
TRBV2	TRBJ2-2	NA	TRBD2	CASRLAGSGELFF	TGTGCCAGCAGACTAGCGGGGTCCGGGGAGCTGTTTTTT
TRBV28	TRBJ1-2	NA	NA	CASSWLGGYTF	TGTGCCAGCAGTTGGCTCGGGGGCTACACCTTC
TRBV28	TRBJ2-6	NA	NA	CASSFLVSGANVLTF	TGTGCCAGCAGTTTCCTAGTATCTGGGGCCAACGTCCTGACTTTC
TRBV2	TRBJ1-3	NA	TRBD1	CASSRDRLGNTIYF	TGTGCCAGCAGTCGGGACAGGCTTGGAAACACCATATATTTT
TRBV19	TRBJ1-5	few	TRBD1	CASSIKGQTILGNQPQHF	TGTGCCAGTAGTATAAAGGGACAGACGATTCTAGGCAATCAGCCCCAGCATTTT
TRBV25-1	TRBJ1-4	NA	TRBD1	CASAETGGGEKLFF	TGTGCCAGCGCCGAGACAGGGGGGGGTGAAAAACTGTTTTTT
TRBV19	TRBJ1-2	NA	NA	CASTSGGAGYGYTF	TGTGCCAGTACAAGCGGAGGGGCGGGCTATGGCTACACCTTC
TRBV11-2	TRBJ1-2	NA	NA	CASSLGTFPRGYTF	TGTGCCAGCAGCTTAGGGACATTTCCCAGAGGCTACACCTTC
TRBV6-5	TRBJ1-1	once	NA	CASSYAAWTEAFF	TGTGCCAGCAGTTACGCGGCCTGGACTGAAGCTTTCTTT
TRBV6-5	TRBJ1-2	NA	NA	CASSLQNDYGYTF	TGTGCCAGCAGCCTACAGAACGACTATGGCTACACCTTC
TRBV4-1	TRBJ1-5	NA	TRBD1	CASSQGQNHQPQHF	TGCGCCAGCAGCCAGGGACAGAACCATCAGCCCCAGCATTTT
TRBV5-1	TRBJ1-4	once	TRBD1	CASRGVGQAKNEKLFF	TGCGCCAGCAGGGGGGTCGGACAGGCAAAGAATGAAAAACTGTTTTTT
TRBV27	TRBJ2-5	few	NA	CASSLRRGGETQYF	TGTGCCAGCAGTTTAAGGAGGGGCGGAGAGACCCAGTACTTC
TRBV2	TRBJ1-1	NA	NA	CASSVLGPNTEAFF	TGTGCCAGCAGTGTGCTGGGGCCGAACACTGAAGCTTTCTTT
TRBV7-9	TRBJ1-2	few	NA	CASSLDTQYHGYTF	TGTGCCAGCAGCTTAGACACCCAGTACCATGGCTACACCTTC
TRBV5-1	TRBJ2-5	NA	NA	CASSLDTGQETQYF	TGCGCCAGCAGCTTGGATACGGGGCAAGAGACCCAGTACTTC
TRBV7-2	TRBJ1-3	NA	NA	CASSSPGPGNTIYF	TGTGCCAGCAGCTCGCCAGGGCCCGGAAACACCATATATTTT
TRBV5-1	TRBJ1-1	many	NA	CASSFAGGRTEAFF	TGCGCCAGCAGCTTCGCTGGGGGCCGGACTGAAGCTTTCTTT
TRBV7-3	TRBJ2-3	NA	NA	CASSEQARTDTQYF	TGTGCCAGCAGCGAACAAGCCAGGACAGATACGCAGTATTTT
TRBV28	TRBJ1-1	NA	TRBD1	CASSQTGGLGTEAFF	TGTGCCAGCAGCCAAACAGGGGGCTTGGGCACTGAAGCTTTCTTT
TRBV4-3	TRBJ2-5	NA	NA	CASSQDQGGETEEETQYF	TGCGCCAGCAGCCAAGATCAAGGCGGAGAGACCGAGGAGGAGACCCAGTACTTC
TRBV10-3	TRBJ2-5	once	TRBD2	CAISAGASGRAWRQETQYF	TGTGCCATCAGCGCAGGGGCTAGCGGGAGGGCCTGGAGGCAAGAGACCCAGTACTTC
TRBV28	TRBJ1-5	once	NA	CASTGGQGNQPQHF	TGTGCATCCACCGGAGGGCAGGGCAATCAGCCCCAGCATTTT
TRBV9	TRBJ2-1	NA	NA	CASSPRSGRGNEQFF	TGTGCCAGCAGCCCGAGGTCCGGGAGAGGGAATGAGCAGTTCTTC
TRBV19	TRBJ1-5	NA	NA	CASSIWGGGQPQHF	TGTGCCAGTAGTATCTGGGGGGGCGGTCAGCCCCAGCATTTT
TRBV2	TRBJ1-1	NA	NA	CASTNRDTEAFF	TGTGCCAGCACTAACAGGGACACTGAAGCTTTCTTT
TRBV3-1/TRBV3-2	TRBJ1-2	NA	NA	CASSQVWRIGYGYTF	TGTGCCAGCAGCCAAGTGTGGAGGATTGGCTATGGCTACACCTTC
TRBV3-1/TRBV3-2	TRBJ1-2	NA	TRBD1	CASSPTPGQDYGYTF	TGTGCCAGCAGCCCAACCCCCGGACAGGACTATGGCTACACCTTC
TRBV2	TRBJ2-4	NA	NA	CASKMGDTLAKNIQYF	TGTGCCAGCAAGATGGGTGACACCCTAGCCAAAAACATTCAGTACTTC
TRBV10-3	TRBJ1-5	few	TRBD1	CAISGGQGYNQPQHF	TGTGCCATCAGTGGGGGACAGGGATACAATCAGCCCCAGCATTTT
TRBV18	TRBJ2-7	NA	TRBD2	CASSLPAGPEQYF	TGTGCCAGCTCACTCCCAGCGGGACCCGAGCAGTACTTC
TRBV4-1	TRBJ1-5	NA	TRBD1	CASSQDRGTATLSNQPQHF	TGCGCCAGCAGCCAAGATCGGGGGACAGCGACCCTTAGCAATCAGCCCCAGCATTTT
TRBV18	TRBJ1-1	few	TRBD1	CASSPPRQGDKTEAFF	TGTGCCAGCTCACCACCGAGGCAGGGGGACAAGACTGAAGCTTTCTTT
TRBV24-1	TRBJ2-1	NA	NA	CATSDSSRVDEQFF	TGTGCCACCAGTGATTCGTCCAGGGTCGATGAGCAGTTCTTC
TRBV11-2	TRBJ2-3	few	NA	CASSTAATQYF	TGTGCCAGCAGCACTGCCGCCACGCAGTATTTT